The rows below give T cell receptor beta chains drawn from one sample of a study of control samples from healthy donors and cancer patients. Sequencing was performed with immunoSEQ multiplex PCR; in TCRdb, only in-frame clones are kept and a portion is missing. This repertoire shows 170,000 or so clones, approximately 94% found once; its top ten account for more than 8%. The sequenced material came from blood. The receptor source for this set is a woman aged 40 to 55 in good health. The CDR3 runs from the conserved cysteine through the conserved F or W. D genes are given only for firm matches. Rows give clone size only sometimes, using once, few, many, or a class for an expanded clone.

d_call: TRBD2; clone_size: .; v_call: TRBV4-3; j_call: TRBJ2-2; cdr3_nt: TGCGCCAGCAGCCCCATAGCGGGAGACACCGGGGAGCTGTTCTTT; cdr3_aa: CASSPIAGDTGELFF
d_call: .; clone_size: .; v_call: TRBV25-1; j_call: TRBJ2-2; cdr3_nt: TGTGCCAGCAGTGATACCCGCCTGGCGAACACCGGGGAGCTGTTTTTT; cdr3_aa: CASSDTRLANTGELFF
d_call: TRBD1; clone_size: .; v_call: TRBV19; j_call: TRBJ1-1; cdr3_nt: TGTGCCAGTAGCATGGACAGGGCGAGCACTGAAGCTTTCTTT; cdr3_aa: CASSMDRASTEAFF
d_call: .; clone_size: .; v_call: TRBV4-3; j_call: TRBJ1-4; cdr3_nt: TGCGCCAGCAGCCAAGAAGGGGCCCATAATGAAAAACTGTTTTTT; cdr3_aa: CASSQEGAHNEKLFF
d_call: .; clone_size: .; v_call: TRBV6-2/TRBV6-3; j_call: TRBJ2-2; cdr3_nt: TGTGCCAGCAGTTTCAGGTGGAACACCGGGGAGCTGTTTTTT; cdr3_aa: CASSFRWNTGELFF
d_call: TRBD1; clone_size: .; v_call: TRBV2; j_call: TRBJ1-5; cdr3_nt: TGTGCCAGCAGTGGTCCCGGGACAGGGGAATATCAGCCCCAGCATTTT; cdr3_aa: CASSGPGTGEYQPQHF
d_call: TRBD1; clone_size: .; v_call: TRBV30; j_call: TRBJ1-2; cdr3_nt: TGTGCCTGGAGCGACAGGGGCGGCTACACCTTC; cdr3_aa: CAWSDRGGYTF
d_call: .; clone_size: .; v_call: TRBV15; j_call: TRBJ1-2; cdr3_nt: TGTGCCACCAGCAGAGCTAACACTATGTATGGCTACACCTTC; cdr3_aa: CATSRANTMYGYTF
d_call: TRBD2; clone_size: .; v_call: TRBV19; j_call: TRBJ2-3; cdr3_nt: TGTGCCAGTAGTTCGAAACTAGCGGGTTCCGCGTCGGCGCAGTATTTT; cdr3_aa: CASSSKLAGSASAQYF
d_call: .; clone_size: .; v_call: TRBV5-1; j_call: TRBJ2-3; cdr3_nt: TGCGCCAGCAGCTTCGGGACCTCCACGCTTGGAGATACGCAGTATTTT; cdr3_aa: CASSFGTSTLGDTQYF
d_call: TRBD2; clone_size: .; v_call: TRBV4-3; j_call: TRBJ2-2; cdr3_nt: TGCGCCAGCAGCCAACTAGCGGGAGGGACCGGGGAGCTGTTTTTT; cdr3_aa: CASSQLAGGTGELFF
d_call: .; clone_size: .; v_call: TRBV11-3; j_call: TRBJ1-1; cdr3_nt: TGTGCCAGCAGCTTAGTTTCTGGGACTGAAGCTTTCTTT; cdr3_aa: CASSLVSGTEAFF
d_call: TRBD1; clone_size: .; v_call: TRBV19; j_call: TRBJ1-2; cdr3_nt: TGTGCCAGTAGTACCGACAGGGGAGGTGGCTACACCTTC; cdr3_aa: CASSTDRGGGYTF
d_call: .; clone_size: .; v_call: TRBV30; j_call: TRBJ1-1; cdr3_nt: TGTGCCTGGAGTGTACTTGGTGGAGACACTGAAGCTTTCTTT; cdr3_aa: CAWSVLGGDTEAFF
d_call: .; clone_size: few; v_call: TRBV7-2; j_call: TRBJ1-2; cdr3_nt: TGTGCCAGCAGCTTAGCTTCGCAGGGACCCTATGGCTACACCTTC; cdr3_aa: CASSLASQGPYGYTF
d_call: .; clone_size: .; v_call: TRBV27; j_call: TRBJ1-1; cdr3_nt: TGTGCCAGCAGTTTATCGGGCGCAGGGCCCAGCTTAAACACTGAAGCTTTCTTT; cdr3_aa: CASSLSGAGPSLNTEAFF
d_call: TRBD2; clone_size: .; v_call: TRBV19; j_call: TRBJ2-7; cdr3_nt: TGTGCCAGTAAAATAGCGGGAAGCTCCTACGAGCAGTACTTC; cdr3_aa: CASKIAGSSYEQYF
d_call: .; clone_size: .; v_call: TRBV19; j_call: TRBJ1-4; cdr3_nt: TGTGCCAGTAGTCCTAAGGCGATCGGGGCGGAAAAACTGTTTTTT; cdr3_aa: CASSPKAIGAEKLFF
d_call: .; clone_size: .; v_call: TRBV9; j_call: TRBJ1-2; cdr3_nt: TGTGCCAGCAGCGTGAGGGGGTCTTATGGCTACACCTTC; cdr3_aa: CASSVRGSYGYTF
d_call: .; clone_size: .; v_call: TRBV4-3; j_call: TRBJ1-3; cdr3_nt: TGCGCCAGCAGCCAAGAGTTATACGGTGGAAACACCATATATTTT; cdr3_aa: CASSQELYGGNTIYF
d_call: TRBD1; clone_size: .; v_call: TRBV25-1; j_call: TRBJ1-2; cdr3_nt: TGTGCCAGCAGTCCGACAGGGCCCCTCTATGGCTACACCTTC; cdr3_aa: CASSPTGPLYGYTF
d_call: .; clone_size: .; v_call: TRBV6-2/TRBV6-3; j_call: TRBJ1-1; cdr3_nt: TGTGCCAGCAGCACCTTAACACCGAACACTGAAGCTTTCTTT; cdr3_aa: CASSTLTPNTEAFF
d_call: .; clone_size: .; v_call: TRBV7-2; j_call: TRBJ1-2; cdr3_nt: TGTGCCAGCAGCACAACGACAACTAACTATGGCTACACCTTC; cdr3_aa: CASSTTTTNYGYTF
d_call: .; clone_size: once; v_call: TRBV5-1; j_call: TRBJ1-1; cdr3_nt: TGCGCCAGCAGCTTGGGTATGGGCCCGAACACTGAAGCTTTCTTT; cdr3_aa: CASSLGMGPNTEAFF
d_call: .; clone_size: once; v_call: TRBV11-2; j_call: TRBJ2-1; cdr3_nt: TGTGCCAGCAGCTTAGAGGGAACGGCCTCCTACAATGAGCAGTTCTTC; cdr3_aa: CASSLEGTASYNEQFF
d_call: TRBD1; clone_size: .; v_call: TRBV25-1; j_call: TRBJ1-4; cdr3_nt: TGTGCCAGCAGTGAAGACACCGGGACAGGGGGCGGAAAACTGTTTTTT; cdr3_aa: CASSEDTGTGGGKLFF
d_call: .; clone_size: .; v_call: TRBV6-6; j_call: TRBJ2-1; cdr3_nt: TGTGCCAGCAGTTACTCAGGTCCCCCCAATGAGCAGTTCTTC; cdr3_aa: CASSYSGPPNEQFF
d_call: .; clone_size: .; v_call: TRBV27; j_call: TRBJ2-7; cdr3_nt: TGTGCCAGCAGTTTATCTGGTGTGAAGGGGCTCGAGCAGTACTTC; cdr3_aa: CASSLSGVKGLEQYF
d_call: .; clone_size: .; v_call: TRBV7-9; j_call: TRBJ1-2; cdr3_nt: TGTGCCAGCAGCCCCTTGGGGCAGACGTTATATGGCTACACCTTC; cdr3_aa: CASSPLGQTLYGYTF
d_call: .; clone_size: .; v_call: TRBV21-1; j_call: TRBJ2-4; cdr3_nt: TGTGCCAGCAGCAAAGAAGAACAGCTGCTAGCCAAAAACATTCAGTACTTC; cdr3_aa: CASSKEEQLLAKNIQYF
d_call: .; clone_size: .; v_call: TRBV29-1; j_call: TRBJ2-5; cdr3_nt: TGCAGCGTTGACTTGGGGCAAGAGACCCAGTACTTC; cdr3_aa: CSVDLGQETQYF
d_call: TRBD1; clone_size: once; v_call: TRBV7-2; j_call: TRBJ2-2; cdr3_nt: TGTGCCAGCAGCTCAGGACAGGGGGCATTGGCCGGGGAGCTGTTTTTT; cdr3_aa: CASSSGQGALAGELFF
d_call: .; clone_size: .; v_call: TRBV15; j_call: TRBJ1-2; cdr3_nt: TGTGCCACCAGCAGAGATCCCGGGGATGGCTACACCTTC; cdr3_aa: CATSRDPGDGYTF
d_call: .; clone_size: .; v_call: TRBV18; j_call: TRBJ1-1; cdr3_nt: TGTGCCAGCTTCCCGGGACAAGACACTGAAGCTTTCTTT; cdr3_aa: CASFPGQDTEAFF
d_call: .; clone_size: .; v_call: TRBV14; j_call: TRBJ2-1; cdr3_nt: TGTGCCAGCAGCCTTCGGGGGGCCCTCCTCAATGAGCAGTTCTTC; cdr3_aa: CASSLRGALLNEQFF
d_call: TRBD2; clone_size: .; v_call: TRBV19; j_call: TRBJ2-1; cdr3_nt: TGTGCCAGTACACCCAGCGGGGCGTTCCATGAGCAGTTCTTC; cdr3_aa: CASTPSGAFHEQFF
d_call: .; clone_size: .; v_call: TRBV6-1; j_call: TRBJ1-3; cdr3_nt: TGTGCCAGCAGTGAAGACAGAATTCGAAACACCATATATTTT; cdr3_aa: CASSEDRIRNTIYF
d_call: TRBD1; clone_size: .; v_call: TRBV10-3; j_call: TRBJ1-2; cdr3_nt: TGTGCCATCAGAAGGGACAGGATACTCTATGGCTACACCTTC; cdr3_aa: CAIRRDRILYGYTF
d_call: .; clone_size: .; v_call: TRBV29-1; j_call: TRBJ1-3; cdr3_nt: TGCAGCGTTGAAGATCGGGGAGGGTTAAAAGGAAACACCATATATTTT; cdr3_aa: CSVEDRGGLKGNTIYF
d_call: .; clone_size: .; v_call: TRBV27; j_call: TRBJ1-1; cdr3_nt: TGTGCCAGCAGTTTAAGGGTAGTGGGCACTGAAGCTTTCTTT; cdr3_aa: CASSLRVVGTEAFF
d_call: TRBD1; clone_size: .; v_call: TRBV12-5; j_call: TRBJ1-3; cdr3_nt: TGTGCTAGTGGTTTGGTTCCGGGACAGGGGGCGAACACCATATATTTT; cdr3_aa: CASGLVPGQGANTIYF
d_call: TRBD2; clone_size: .; v_call: TRBV5-1; j_call: TRBJ2-2; cdr3_nt: TGCGCCAGCAGCTTGGATTCAGCGGGACTATACGGGGAGCTGTTTTTT; cdr3_aa: CASSLDSAGLYGELFF
d_call: .; clone_size: .; v_call: TRBV30; j_call: TRBJ1-2; cdr3_nt: TGTGCCTGGAGTGTCCTGAACTATGGCTACACCTTC; cdr3_aa: CAWSVLNYGYTF
d_call: .; clone_size: .; v_call: TRBV25-1; j_call: TRBJ2-7; cdr3_nt: TGTGCCAGCAACCCGGATGGGTCCTACGAGCAGTACTTC; cdr3_aa: CASNPDGSYEQYF
d_call: .; clone_size: .; v_call: TRBV19; j_call: TRBJ1-6; cdr3_nt: TGTGCCAGTAGTATAGTCGGCTCGGCAGGGCTTAATTCACCCCTCCACTTT; cdr3_aa: CASSIVGSAGLNSPLHF
d_call: .; clone_size: .; v_call: TRBV3-1/TRBV3-2; j_call: TRBJ2-2; cdr3_nt: TGTGCCAGCAGCCGGAGGGTAGCGGCGAACACCGGGGAGCTGTTTTTT; cdr3_aa: CASSRRVAANTGELFF